Below, 17 T cell receptor beta chains from the same sample are listed, as sequenced in a study of T cell changes during pregnancy in multiple sclerosis. Method: immunoSEQ multiplex PCR; TCRdb's copy keeps in-frame clones and lacks some. The sample contains tens of thousands of clones, roughly nine tenths of which appear only once. Specimen: CD8+ T cells from peripheral blood mononuclear cells, collected after pregnancy. These receptor sequences come from a female donor with multiple sclerosis, enrolled in a pregnancy study.

The V call is TRBV4-1, the J call TRBJ1-5, with D maybe TRBD1 (5 bases). The CDR3 contains 16 residues. From germline, CDR1 is MGHRA and CDR2 YSYEKL. V lost 4 bases and J 5 bases, leaving 18 bases between the germline ends. The CDR3 DNA reads TGCGCCAGCAGCCCCCACGGGGGGACCTCGGATCAGCCCCAGCATTTT. The encoded protein is CASSPHGGTSDQPQHF.

This rearrangement joins TRBV6-5 to TRBJ2-7; weak D call: TRBD1 (6 bases). The V gene's germline CDR1 is MNHEY and CDR2 SVGAGI. The CDR3 covers 16 residues. Trimming stripped 2 bases from V and 6 bases from J, with 20 bases between. CDR3 nucleotides: TGTGCCAGCAGTTACCTCCCAACTAGTCAGGGGATCGAGCAGTACTTC. Protein: CASSYLPTSQGIEQYF.

The V call is TRBV11-2, the J call TRBJ2-7; D might be TRBD1 (6 bases). Germline CDR1 and CDR2: SGHAT and FQNNGV. The CDR3 is 18 residues long. V was clipped by 3 bases and J by 3 bases, with 24 bases between them. CDR3 in amino acids: CASSFDPTRGHGFYEQYF. CDR3 bases: TGTGCCAGCAGCTTTGACCCCACTCGGGGACACGGTTTCTACGAGCAGTACTTC.

This rearrangement joins TRBV7-2 to TRBJ1-1; 8 nucleotides match TRBD1. Germline assignment: CDR1 SGHTA and CDR2 FQGNSA. V was pared by 1 base and J by 8 bases, with 9 bases of the junction left unmatched. This CDR3 spans 15 amino acids. CDR3 loop: CASSLEDRVGFEAFF. The CDR3 DNA reads as TGTGCCAGCAGCTTAGAGGACAGGGTGGGTTTCGAAGCTTTCTTT. The full variable domain, with the rest looked up from reference TRBV7-2 and TRBJ1-1, is GAGVSQSPSNKVTEKGKDVELRCDPISGHTALYWYRQSLGQGLEFLIYFQGNSAPDKSGLPSDRFSAERTGGSVSTLTIQRTQQEDSAVYLCASSLEDRVGFEAFFGQGTRLTVV.

The V call is TRBV15, the J call TRBJ1-5; 9 bases align to TRBD1. J lost 6 bases, V lost 6 bases, and 9 bases had no gene match. CDR3 length equals 15 residues. The germline CDR1 and CDR2 sequences are LNHNV and YYDKDF (reference sequence). CDR3 region: CATREGTGSVQPQHF. For the CDR3, the DNA is TGTGCCACCAGAGAGGGGACAGGGAGCGTTCAGCCCCAGCATTTT.

This chain connects TRBV5-6 to TRBJ2-3; 12 bases line up with TRBD2. The CDR3 has 16 residues. The V gene end was trimmed by 0 bases and the J gene end by 4 bases; junction bases not matched to a gene: 3. Looked up from germline, CDR1 is SGHDT and CDR2 is YYEEEE. CDR3 amino acids: CASSLALAGGPDTQYF. CDR3 coding DNA: TGTGCCAGCAGCTTGGCACTAGCGGGGGGTCCAGATACGCAGTATTTT.

This chain connects TRBV6-5 to TRBJ1-1, with D unclear. V dropped 6 bases and J dropped 0 bases, with 14 bases sitting between them. Germline CDR1 reads MNHEY; CDR2 reads SVGAGI. The CDR3 has 15 residues. In DNA, the CDR3 is TGTGCCAGCAGAAACCAATGGCAGATGAACACTGAAGCTTTCTTT. Protein sequence: CASRNQWQMNTEAFF.

The J gene is TRBJ2-1, the V gene TRBV5-5, with 11 bases lining up with TRBD2. In germline, CDR1 is SGHKS, CDR2 YYEKEE (reference sequence). V shed 3 bases, J shed 8 bases, and the junction held 13 bases outside the gene matches. The CDR3 sequence is 17 residues long. CDR3: CASSSKLLAGELDEQFF. The CDR3, as DNA: TGTGCCAGCAGCTCGAAACTACTAGCGGGGGAGCTTGATGAGCAGTTCTTC.

The chain carries TRBV5-1 and TRBJ2-5, with 7 bases identical to TRBD1. CDR1 is SGHRS, CDR2 YFSETQ, per germline. Unmatched junction bases numbered 2, after V lost 0 bases and J lost 3 bases. The CDR3 runs to 14 residues. In DNA, the CDR3 is TGCGCCAGCAGCTTGGGACAGGGCGAAGAGACCCAGTACTTC. Translation gives CASSLGQGEETQYF.

This sequence joins TRBV6-5 and TRBJ1-2; D ambiguous. Trimming stripped 0 bases from V and 2 bases from J, with 10 bases between. Germline loops: CDR1 MNHEY, CDR2 SVGAGI. The CDR3 totals 15 residues. The CDR3 nucleotides are TGTGCCAGCAGTTACTCGGCAGGTTCAAACTATGGCTACACCTTC. Translation: CASSYSAGSNYGYTF.

The chain is built from TRBV19 and TRBJ1-2; TRBD1 matches 7 bases. The CDR3 has 15 residues. J lost 7 bases, V lost 5 bases, and 13 bases had no gene match. In germline, CDR1 is LNHDA, CDR2 SQIVND (reference sequence). This CDR3 is CASSSRQGIFGGYTF. In nucleotides, the CDR3 is TGTGCCAGTAGTTCCCGACAGGGTATCTTTGGTGGCTACACCTTC.

V gene TRBV27 combines with J gene TRBJ1-1; D is unresolved. The germline V gene has CDR1 MNHEY and CDR2 SMNVEV (reference sequence). V shed 2 bases and J shed 3 bases, with 10 bases lying between them. CDR3 length: 14 residues. DNA of the CDR3: TGTGCCAGCAGTTTACTGGGCGGGTACACTGAAGCTTTCTTT. It is translated as CASSLLGGYTEAFF.

About this clone: A read error may produce the germline difference seen at one junction end. This rearrangement joins TRBV5-6 to TRBJ1-5; D possibly corresponds to TRBD1 (6 bases). This CDR3 comprises 14 residues. The germline V gene encodes CDR1 SGHDT and CDR2 YYEEEE. The CDR3 reads CASRLAGAHQPQHF. CDR3 DNA sequence: TGTGCCAGCAGATTGGCAGGGGCCCATCAGCCCCAGCATTTT. The full variable domain, with the rest looked up from reference TRBV5-6 and TRBJ1-5, is DAGVTQSPTHLIKTRGQQVTLRCSPKSGHDTVSWYQQALGQGPQFIFQYYEEEERQRGNFPDRFSGHQFPNYSSELNVNALLLGDSALYLCASRLAGAHQPQHFGDGTRLSIL.

The rearrangement joins TRBV5-6 to TRBJ2-7; 8 bases are a match to TRBD1. CDR3 length: 15 residues. CDR1 is SGHDT, CDR2 YYEEEE, per germline. Trimming removed 5 bases from V and 2 bases from J; junction bases left unmatched: 9. CDR3 nucleotide sequence: TGTGCCAGCAGTCTGGGGCAGGGGGCTACCTACGAGCAGTACTTC. Translation: CASSLGQGATYEQYF. Variable domain in full (rest from reference TRBV5-6 and TRBJ2-7): DAGVTQSPTHLIKTRGQQVTLRCSPKSGHDTVSWYQQALGQGPQFIFQYYEEEERQRGNFPDRFSGHQFPNYSSELNVNALLLGDSALYLCASSLGQGATYEQYFGPGTRLTVT.

J is TRBJ2-2 and V is TRBV7-2; tentatively, D is TRBD1 (5 bases). The CDR3 runs 13 residues. Trimming stripped 3 bases from V and 5 bases from J, with 7 bases between. Germline CDR1 is SGHTA and CDR2 is FQGNSA. CDR3 in amino acids: CASSLQGTGELFF. The DNA for the CDR3 is TGTGCCAGCAGCTTGCAGGGAACCGGGGAGCTGTTTTTT.

As for this clone: At one of its ends the junction is not consistent with the germline gene, which may arise from a read error. The chain recombines TRBV29-1 with TRBJ1-2; 10 bases fit TRBD1. Germline loops: CDR1 SQVTM, CDR2 ANQGSEA. This CDR3 contains 13 residues. The chain's CDR3 is CGVWTGGNYGYTF. The CDR3 DNA is TGCGGCGTTTGGACAGGGGGTAACTATGGCTACACCTTC.

Turning to this clone: At one of its ends the junction is not consistent with the germline gene, which may arise from a read error. The V call is TRBV7-7, the J call TRBJ2-3; 8 bases match TRBD2. CDR3 length: 15 residues. Germline CDR1 reads SSHAT; CDR2 reads FNYEAQ (reference sequence). The DNA of the CDR3 is TGTGCTAGCAGCTTTACTAGCGGACCTACAGATACGCAGTATTTT. Protein: CASSFTSGPTDTQYF. The whole variable domain, filled in from reference TRBV7-7 and TRBJ2-3, reads GAGVSQSPRYKVTKRGQDVTLRCDPISSHATLYWYQQALGQGPEFLTYFNYEAQPDKSGLPSDRFSAERPEGSISTLTIQRTEQRDSAMYRCASSFTSGPTDTQYFGPGTRLTVL.